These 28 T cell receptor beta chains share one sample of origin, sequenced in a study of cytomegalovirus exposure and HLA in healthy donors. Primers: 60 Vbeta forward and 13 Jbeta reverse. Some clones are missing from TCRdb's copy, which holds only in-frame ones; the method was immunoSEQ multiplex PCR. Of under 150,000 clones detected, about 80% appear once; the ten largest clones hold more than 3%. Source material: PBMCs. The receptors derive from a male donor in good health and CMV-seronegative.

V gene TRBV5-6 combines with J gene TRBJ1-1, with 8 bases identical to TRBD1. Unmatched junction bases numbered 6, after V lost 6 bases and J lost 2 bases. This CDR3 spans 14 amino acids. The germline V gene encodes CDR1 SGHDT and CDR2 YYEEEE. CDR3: CASKYRGLNTEAFF. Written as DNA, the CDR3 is TGTGCCAGCAAGTACAGGGGGTTAAACACTGAAGCTTTCTTT.

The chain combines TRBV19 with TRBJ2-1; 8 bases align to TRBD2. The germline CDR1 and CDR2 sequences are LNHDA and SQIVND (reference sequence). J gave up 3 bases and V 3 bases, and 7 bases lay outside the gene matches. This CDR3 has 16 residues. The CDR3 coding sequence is TGTGCCAGTAGTATTCCGCCAGCGGGGGACTACAATGAGCAGTTCTTC. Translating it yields CASSIPPAGDYNEQFF.

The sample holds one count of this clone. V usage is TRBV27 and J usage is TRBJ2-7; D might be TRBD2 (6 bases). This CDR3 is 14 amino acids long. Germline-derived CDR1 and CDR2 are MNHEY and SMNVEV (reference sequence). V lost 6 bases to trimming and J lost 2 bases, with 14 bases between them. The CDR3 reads CASSRGTDTYEQYF. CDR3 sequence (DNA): TGTGCCAGCAGCCGCGGGACCGATACCTACGAGCAGTACTTC.

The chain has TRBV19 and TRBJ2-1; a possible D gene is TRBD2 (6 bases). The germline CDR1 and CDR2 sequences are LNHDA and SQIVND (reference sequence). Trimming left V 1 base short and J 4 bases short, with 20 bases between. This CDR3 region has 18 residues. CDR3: CASSIGGVSVTTYNEQFF. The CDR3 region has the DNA TGTGCCAGTAGTATAGGGGGGGTGAGCGTGACTACGTACAATGAGCAGTTCTTC.

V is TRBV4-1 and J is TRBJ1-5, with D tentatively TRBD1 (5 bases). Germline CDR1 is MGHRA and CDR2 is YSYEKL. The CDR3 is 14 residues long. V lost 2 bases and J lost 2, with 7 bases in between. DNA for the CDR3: TGCGCCAGCAGCCAACTAGGGGGCAATCAGCCCCAGCATTTT. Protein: CASSQLGGNQPQHF.

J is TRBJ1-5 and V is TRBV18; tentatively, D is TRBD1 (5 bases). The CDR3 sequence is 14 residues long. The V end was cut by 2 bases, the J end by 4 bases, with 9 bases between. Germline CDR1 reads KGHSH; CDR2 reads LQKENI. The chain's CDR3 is CASSPSGINQPQHF. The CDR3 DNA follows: TGTGCCAGCTCACCATCAGGGATTAATCAGCCCCAGCATTTT.

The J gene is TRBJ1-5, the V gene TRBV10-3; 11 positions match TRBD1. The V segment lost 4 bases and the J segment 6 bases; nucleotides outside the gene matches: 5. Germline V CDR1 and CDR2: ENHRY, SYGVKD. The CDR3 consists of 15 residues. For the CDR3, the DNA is TGTGCCATCAGTGCGGACAGGGGGCTGGGTCAGCCCCAGCATTTT. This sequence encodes CAISADRGLGQPQHF.

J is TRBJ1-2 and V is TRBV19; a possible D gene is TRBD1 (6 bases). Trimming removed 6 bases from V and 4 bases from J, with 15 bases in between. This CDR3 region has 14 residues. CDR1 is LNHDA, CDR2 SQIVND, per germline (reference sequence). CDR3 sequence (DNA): TGTGCCAGTAGGAAGGCAGGGGTTAGCTATGGCTACACCTTC. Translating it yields CASRKAGVSYGYTF.

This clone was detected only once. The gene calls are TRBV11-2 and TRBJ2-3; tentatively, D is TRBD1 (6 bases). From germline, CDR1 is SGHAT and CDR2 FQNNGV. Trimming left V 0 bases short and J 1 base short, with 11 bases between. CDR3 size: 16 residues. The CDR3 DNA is TGTGCCAGCAGCTTAGAGGGGGCCAGAGGCACAGATACGCAGTATTTT. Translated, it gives CASSLEGARGTDTQYF.

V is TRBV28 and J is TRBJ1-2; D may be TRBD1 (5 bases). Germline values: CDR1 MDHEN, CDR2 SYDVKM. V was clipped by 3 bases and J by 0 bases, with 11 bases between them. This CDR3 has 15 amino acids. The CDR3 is CASSFRPGTNYGYTF. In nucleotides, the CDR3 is TGTGCCAGCAGTTTCCGGCCAGGGACTAACTATGGCTACACCTTC.

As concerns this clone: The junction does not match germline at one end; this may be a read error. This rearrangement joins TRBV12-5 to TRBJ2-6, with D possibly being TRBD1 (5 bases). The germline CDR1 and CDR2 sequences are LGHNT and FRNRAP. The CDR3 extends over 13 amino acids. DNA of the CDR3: TGTGCTAGTGCCGCATCTGGGGCCAACGGCCTGACTTTC. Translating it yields CASAASGANGLTF. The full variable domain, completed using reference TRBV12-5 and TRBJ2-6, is DARVTQTPRHKVTEMGQEVTMRCQPILGHNTVFWYRQTMMQGLELLAYFRNRAPLDDSGMPKDRFSAEMPDATLATLKIQPSEPRDSAVYFCASAASGANGLTFGAGSRLTVL.

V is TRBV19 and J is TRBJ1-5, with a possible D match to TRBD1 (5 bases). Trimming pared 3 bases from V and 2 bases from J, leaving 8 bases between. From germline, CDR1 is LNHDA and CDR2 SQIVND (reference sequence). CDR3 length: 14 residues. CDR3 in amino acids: CASSISGGNQPQHF. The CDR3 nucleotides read TGTGCCAGTAGTATTTCGGGGGGCAATCAGCCCCAGCATTTT.

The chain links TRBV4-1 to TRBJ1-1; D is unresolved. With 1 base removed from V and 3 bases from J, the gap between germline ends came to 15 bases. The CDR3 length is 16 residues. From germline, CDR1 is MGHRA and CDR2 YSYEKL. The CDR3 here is CASSQVGNRRDTEAFF. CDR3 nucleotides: TGCGCCAGCAGCCAAGTGGGTAATCGGAGGGACACTGAAGCTTTCTTT.

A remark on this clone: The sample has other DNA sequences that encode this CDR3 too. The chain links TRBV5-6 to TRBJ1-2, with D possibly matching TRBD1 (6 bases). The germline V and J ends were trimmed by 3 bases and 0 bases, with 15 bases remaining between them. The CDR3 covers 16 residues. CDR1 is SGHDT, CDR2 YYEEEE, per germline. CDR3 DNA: TGTGCCAGCAGCTCCCTAGGGGGGGAATCTAACTATGGCTACACCTTC. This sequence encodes CASSSLGGESNYGYTF.

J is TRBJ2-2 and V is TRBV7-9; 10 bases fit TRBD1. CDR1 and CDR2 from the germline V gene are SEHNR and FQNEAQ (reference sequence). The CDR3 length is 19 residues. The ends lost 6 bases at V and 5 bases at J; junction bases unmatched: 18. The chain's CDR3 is CASRIYPPRQGARTGELFF. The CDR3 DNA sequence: TGTGCCAGCAGAATATATCCCCCCCGACAGGGGGCACGGACCGGGGAGCTGTTTTTT.

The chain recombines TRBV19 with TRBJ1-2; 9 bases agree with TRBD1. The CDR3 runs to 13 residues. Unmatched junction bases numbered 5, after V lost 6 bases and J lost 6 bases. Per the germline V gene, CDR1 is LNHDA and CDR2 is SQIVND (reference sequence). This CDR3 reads CASRRQGDHGYTF. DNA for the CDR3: TGTGCCAGTAGGCGACAGGGGGATCATGGCTACACCTTC.

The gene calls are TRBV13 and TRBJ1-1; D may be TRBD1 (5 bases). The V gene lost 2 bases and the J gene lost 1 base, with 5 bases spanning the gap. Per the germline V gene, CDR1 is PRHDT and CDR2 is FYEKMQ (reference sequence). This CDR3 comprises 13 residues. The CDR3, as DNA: TGTGCCAGCAGCTTAAGGGGGAACACTGAAGCTTTCTTT. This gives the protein CASSLRGNTEAFF.

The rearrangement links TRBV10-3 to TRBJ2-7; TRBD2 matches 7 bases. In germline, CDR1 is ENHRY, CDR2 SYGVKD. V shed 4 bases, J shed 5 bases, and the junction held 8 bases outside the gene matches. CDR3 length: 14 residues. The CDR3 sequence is CAISAGEGLDEQYF. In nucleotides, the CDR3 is TGTGCCATCAGTGCTGGGGAGGGGCTCGACGAGCAGTACTTC.

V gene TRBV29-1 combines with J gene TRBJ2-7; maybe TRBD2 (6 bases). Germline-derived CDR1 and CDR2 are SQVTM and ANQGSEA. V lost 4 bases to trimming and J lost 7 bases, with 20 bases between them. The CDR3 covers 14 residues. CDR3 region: CSVGFMGQGGEQYF. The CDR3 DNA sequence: TGCAGCGTTGGTTTTATGGGGCAGGGAGGAGAGCAGTACTTC.

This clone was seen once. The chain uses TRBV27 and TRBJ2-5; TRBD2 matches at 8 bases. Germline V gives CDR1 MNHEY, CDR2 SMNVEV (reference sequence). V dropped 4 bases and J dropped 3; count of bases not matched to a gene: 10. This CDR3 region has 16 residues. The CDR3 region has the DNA TGTGCCAGCAGTTCCCAGAGCGGGGGAATCAAAGAGACCCAGTACTTC. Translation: CASSSQSGGIKETQYF.

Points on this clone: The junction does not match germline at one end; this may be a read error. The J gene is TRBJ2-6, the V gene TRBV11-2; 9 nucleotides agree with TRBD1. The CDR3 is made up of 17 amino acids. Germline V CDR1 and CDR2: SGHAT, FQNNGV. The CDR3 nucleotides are TGTGCCAGCAGCTTATGGGACAGGGATTCTGGGGCCAACGGCCTGACTTTC. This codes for CASSLWDRDSGANGLTF.

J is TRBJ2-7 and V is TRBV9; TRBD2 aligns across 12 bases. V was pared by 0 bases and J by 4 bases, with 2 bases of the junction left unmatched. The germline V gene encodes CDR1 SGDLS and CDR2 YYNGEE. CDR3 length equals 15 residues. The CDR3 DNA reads TGTGCCAGCAGCGTAGGACTAGCGGGAGATTACGAGCAGTACTTC. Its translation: CASSVGLAGDYEQYF.

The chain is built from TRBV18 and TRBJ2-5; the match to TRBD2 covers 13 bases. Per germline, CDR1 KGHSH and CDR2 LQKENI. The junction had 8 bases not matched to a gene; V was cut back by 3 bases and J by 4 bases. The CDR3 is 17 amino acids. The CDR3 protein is CASSPTLAGGEAETQYF. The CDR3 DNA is TGTGCCAGCTCACCCACACTAGCGGGAGGGGAAGCAGAGACCCAGTACTTC.

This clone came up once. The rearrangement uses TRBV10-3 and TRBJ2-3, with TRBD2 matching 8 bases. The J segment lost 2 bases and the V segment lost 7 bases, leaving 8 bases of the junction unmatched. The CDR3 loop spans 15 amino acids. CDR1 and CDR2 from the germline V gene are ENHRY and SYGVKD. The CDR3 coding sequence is TGTGCCATCAAGGCTGAGCGGGGGTCCACAGATACGCAGTATTTT. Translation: CAIKAERGSTDTQYF.

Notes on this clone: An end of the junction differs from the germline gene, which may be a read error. The CDR3 sequence: CASSYSGLGAKNSQYF. The DNA of the CDR3 is TGTGCCAGCAGTTACTCAGGGTTGGGGGCCAAAAACAGTCAGTACTTC. This rearrangement joins TRBV6-5 to TRBJ2-4, with D possibly matching TRBD1 (6 bases). The CDR3 sequence is 16 residues long. CDR1 is MNHEY and CDR2 is SVGAGI in the germline V gene.

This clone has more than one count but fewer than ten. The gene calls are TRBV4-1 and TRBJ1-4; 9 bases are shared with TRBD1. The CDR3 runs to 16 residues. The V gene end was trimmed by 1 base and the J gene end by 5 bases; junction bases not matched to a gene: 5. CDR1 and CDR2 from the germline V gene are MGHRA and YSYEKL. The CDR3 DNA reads TGCGCCAGCAGCCAAGGCTCCGGGACAGGGAATGAAAAACTGTTTTTT. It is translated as CASSQGSGTGNEKLFF.

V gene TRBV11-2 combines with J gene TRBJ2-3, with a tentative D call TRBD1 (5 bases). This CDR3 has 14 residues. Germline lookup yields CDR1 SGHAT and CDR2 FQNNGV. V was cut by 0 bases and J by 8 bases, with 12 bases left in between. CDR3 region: CASSLDQGLCTQYF. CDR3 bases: TGTGCCAGCAGCTTAGATCAGGGCCTCTGTACGCAGTATTTT.

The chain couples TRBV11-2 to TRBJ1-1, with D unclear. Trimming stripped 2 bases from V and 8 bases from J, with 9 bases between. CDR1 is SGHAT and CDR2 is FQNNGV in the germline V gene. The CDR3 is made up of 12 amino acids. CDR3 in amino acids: CASSLWRGEAFF. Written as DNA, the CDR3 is TGTGCCAGCAGCTTATGGCGGGGAGAAGCTTTCTTT.